These 15 T cell receptor beta chains were sequenced from one sample in a study of response to subunit inactivated influenza vaccine. MiXCR, applied by TCRdb to the RT-PCR reads, yields one record per CDR3 protein. The repertoire holds approximately 230,000 distinct CDR3 sequences, with 10% to 15% as singletons. This specimen consisted of non-naive T cells sorted from PBMCs, obtained 14 to 15 days before vaccination. Receptors were obtained from a man aged 45-60 years who received an inactivated influenza vaccine.

The CDR3 is CASSRRGGYEQYF. As DNA, the CDR3 is TGTGCCAGCAGCCGACGTGGGGGGTACGAGCAGTACTTC. The chain carries TRBV3-1 and TRBJ2-7; weak D call: TRBD2 (6 bases). Trimming stripped 4 bases from V and 4 bases from J, with 11 bases between. CDR1 LGHDT and CDR2 YNNKEL come from the germline V gene (reference sequence). The length of the CDR3 is 13 residues.

This chain uses TRBV3-1 with TRBJ1-5; 7 bases align to TRBD1. Germline V gene data show CDR1 as LGHDT and CDR2 as YNNKEL (reference sequence). The CDR3 is 14 residues long. The V segment lost 2 bases and the J segment 2 bases; nucleotides outside the gene matches: 0. CDR3 coding DNA: TGTGCCAGCAGCCAAACAGGGGGCAATCAGCCCCAGCATTTT. Its translation: CASSQTGGNQPQHF.

This clonotype occurred many times. V gene TRBV27 combines with J gene TRBJ1-5; possibly TRBD1 for D (5 bases). Trimming stripped 5 bases from V and 0 bases from J, with 17 bases between. The CDR3 length is 17 residues. Germline V gene sequence: CDR1 MNHEY, CDR2 SMNVEV (reference sequence). The CDR3 reads CASSRLGGGGSNQPQHF. CDR3 DNA: TGTGCCAGCAGTCGGTTGGGGGGGGGAGGTAGCAATCAGCCCCAGCATTTT.

The chain recombines TRBV2 with TRBJ2-2; the match to TRBD1 covers 7 bases. Trimming cost V 8 bases and J 0 bases; bases outside gene matches: 9. Germline V CDR1 and CDR2: SNHLY, FYNNEI. The CDR3 is 16 residues long. CDR3 residues: CASSLQGGANTGELFF. CDR3 nucleotide sequence: TGTGCCAGCTCGCTTCAAGGGGGCGCGAACACCGGGGAGCTGTTTTTT.

This clonotype was observed a handful of times. J is TRBJ2-7 and V is TRBV7-9, with TRBD1 identical over 9 bases. V shed 5 bases, J shed 6 bases, and the junction held 5 bases outside the gene matches. Looked up from germline, CDR1 is SEHNR and CDR2 is FQNEAQ (reference sequence). The CDR3 length is 13 residues. CDR3 loop: CASSTRTGVEQYF. The CDR3 coding sequence is TGTGCCAGCAGCACCCGGACAGGGGTCGAGCAGTACTTC. The full variable domain, completed using reference TRBV7-9 and TRBJ2-7, is DTGVSQNPRHKITKRGQNVTFRCDPISEHNRLYWYRQTLGQGPEFLTYFQNEAQLEKSRLLSDRFSAERPKGSFSTLEIQRTEQGDSAMYLCASSTRTGVEQYFGPGTRLTVT.

This clonotype was counted only a few times. The chain links TRBV14 to TRBJ2-7; D is ambiguous. Germline lookup yields CDR1 SGHDN and CDR2 FVKESK. The CDR3 loop spans 15 amino acids. Trimming took 0 bases from V and 2 from J, leaving 11 bases between them. The CDR3 here is CASSQEIARTYEQYF. The CDR3 nucleotides are TGTGCCAGCAGCCAAGAAATCGCCCGGACCTACGAGCAGTACTTC.

In this sample, this clonotype turned up a few times. J is TRBJ2-1 and V is TRBV6-2 or TRBV6-3, with D perhaps TRBD1 or TRBD2 (5 bases each). The CDR3 runs to 16 residues. Trimming removed 2 bases from V and 4 bases from J, with 15 bases in between. Germline CDR1 and CDR2: MNHEY and SVGEGT. As DNA, the CDR3 is TGTGCCAGCAGTTACAGTAGAGGGACCCGATACAATGAGCAGTTCTTC. Amino acid sequence: CASSYSRGTRYNEQFF.

This clonotype appeared many times. The rearrangement links TRBV20-1 to TRBJ1-1, with D hard to call. The germline gives CDR1 DFQATT, CDR2 SNEGSKA (reference sequence). CDR3 size: 13 residues. Trimming shortened V by 4 bases and J by 1 base, and 10 bases separated the two germline ends. CDR3 in DNA: TGCAGTGCTAACCGGGCCCCGAACACTGAAGCTTTCTTT. This codes for CSANRAPNTEAFF.

This clonotype turned up a few times. The chain carries TRBV2 and TRBJ2-2, with TRBD1 identical over 9 bases. The CDR3 is made up of 14 amino acids. The germline V gene has CDR1 SNHLY and CDR2 FYNNEI. Germline trimming cut 6 bases from V and 6 bases from J; bases unmatched to any gene: 5. This CDR3 is CASRDRGLAGELFF. The CDR3 region has the DNA TGTGCCAGCAGGGACAGGGGATTGGCCGGGGAGCTGTTTTTT.

The CDR3 DNA reads as TGTGCCAGCAGCCAAGCGTACAGACCGAACACTGAAGCTTTCTTT. This codes for CASSQAYRPNTEAFF. The chain combines TRBV3-1 with TRBJ1-1; D gene uncertain. This CDR3 has 15 amino acids. Germline values: CDR1 LGHDT, CDR2 YNNKEL (reference sequence). Trimming cost V 1 base and J 1 base, with 10 bases left between them.

This clonotype has just a few counts. The rearrangement joins TRBV11-2 to TRBJ2-6; TRBD1 matches at 12 bases. The junction had 12 bases not matched to a gene; V was cut back by 8 bases and J by 4 bases. Germline lookup yields CDR1 SGHAT and CDR2 FQNNGV. The CDR3 contains 18 residues. The CDR3 sequence is CASPRAGQGAQGANVLTF. CDR3 coding DNA: TGTGCCAGCCCCAGAGCGGGACAGGGGGCGCAAGGGGCCAACGTCCTGACTTTC.

At least ten counts were recorded for this clonotype. V usage is TRBV7-9 and J usage is TRBJ2-4; D not resolved. Germline CDR1 reads SEHNR; CDR2 reads FQNEAQ (reference sequence). V lost 7 bases to trimming and J lost 2 bases, with 15 bases between them. The CDR3 consists of 15 residues. The CDR3 loop reads CASTQSVETKNIQYF. The DNA of the CDR3 is TGTGCCAGCACCCAAAGCGTAGAGACCAAAAACATTCAGTACTTC.

The chain joins TRBV27 to TRBJ1-5; D possibly corresponds to TRBD1 (5 bases). This CDR3 region has 16 residues. The V and J ends lost 2 bases and 1 base respectively, with 12 bases between them. Germline CDR1 reads MNHEY; CDR2 reads SMNVEV (reference sequence). The DNA of the CDR3 is TGTGCCAGCAGTTTAAAAGGGGCCAGCAGCAATCAGCCCCAGCATTTT. It translates to CASSLKGASSNQPQHF.

This clonotype was recorded a few times. This chain connects TRBV12-3 or TRBV12-4 to TRBJ1-6; D might be TRBD1 (5 bases). This CDR3 comprises 13 residues. V shed 3 bases and J shed 10 bases, with 10 bases lying between them. CDR3 loop: CASSFSGGSPLHF. The CDR3, as DNA: TGTGCCAGCAGTTTTTCTGGGGGGTCACCCCTCCACTTT.

The V call is TRBV20-1, the J call TRBJ2-4, with TRBD2 matching 11 bases. Germline V gene data show CDR1 as DFQATT and CDR2 as SNEGSKA (reference sequence). The CDR3 contains 15 residues. The V segment lost 4 bases and the J segment 7 bases; nucleotides outside the gene matches: 9. The CDR3 sequence: CSATLAGGPLNIQYF. The CDR3, as DNA: TGCAGTGCTACGCTAGCGGGAGGACCTTTGAACATTCAGTACTTC.